The 17 T cell receptor beta chains listed next were all sequenced from one sample in a study of cytomegalovirus exposure and HLA in healthy donors. PCR employed 60 Vbeta and 13 Jbeta primers. Profiled with immunoSEQ multiplex PCR; TCRdb holds only in-frame clones, not every one. Its table records about 150,000 clones. Sequenced: PBMCs. These receptor sequences come from a woman between 45 and 65 years old in good health and CMV-seronegative.

The V and J genes are TRBV7-9 and TRBJ2-7; 7 bases line up with TRBD2. CDR1 SEHNR and CDR2 FQNEAQ come from the germline V gene (reference sequence). The CDR3 runs to 13 residues. J was trimmed by 3 bases and V by 2 bases; bases with no gene match: 1. In DNA, the CDR3 is TGTGCCAGCAGCTTAACGGGAGGCTACGAGCAGTACTTC. This encodes CASSLTGGYEQYF.

The chain employs TRBV27 and TRBJ2-7; D is possibly TRBD1 (5 bases). CDR3 length: 14 residues. Trimming left V 0 bases short and J 4 bases short, with 10 bases between. Looked up from germline, CDR1 is MNHEY and CDR2 is SMNVEV (reference sequence). CDR3 protein: CASSLSAGFYEQYF. The DNA of the CDR3 is TGTGCCAGCAGTTTATCGGCAGGGTTTTACGAGCAGTACTTC.

V is TRBV5-1 and J is TRBJ2-3, with 11 bases identical to TRBD1. After removal of 4 bases from V and 2 bases from J, the junction contained 15 bases not matched to a gene. From germline, CDR1 is SGHRS and CDR2 YFSETQ. CDR3 length: 19 residues. The CDR3 here is CASSVTPDRGRVHTDTQYF. CDR3 bases: TGCGCCAGCAGCGTAACCCCGGACAGGGGGCGGGTACACACAGATACGCAGTATTTT.

The genes are TRBV28 and TRBJ1-6; 8 bases are a match to TRBD1. CDR3 length: 16 residues. The germline CDR1 and CDR2 sequences are MDHEN and SYDVKM. The J segment lost 8 bases and the V segment lost 6 bases, leaving 12 bases of the junction unmatched. CDR3 residues: CASSPNRDRSHSPLHF. Here the CDR3 DNA reads TGTGCCAGCAGCCCCAACCGGGACAGGTCCCATTCACCCCTCCACTTT.

V and J are TRBV9 and TRBJ1-6, with D possibly TRBD1 on 5 matching bases. V lost 4 bases to trimming and J lost 7 bases, with 15 bases between them. Germline lookup yields CDR1 SGDLS and CDR2 YYNGEE. This CDR3 is 15 amino acids long. CDR3 region: CASSYTGGENSPLHF. DNA for the CDR3: TGTGCCAGCAGCTACACCGGGGGGGAGAATTCACCCCTCCACTTT.

The chain joins TRBV7-3 to TRBJ1-1, with a tentative D call TRBD1 (5 bases). The germline gives CDR1 SGHTA, CDR2 FQGTGA. V was shortened by 4 bases and J by 5 bases, with 14 bases between the two germline ends. This CDR3 contains 14 residues. DNA for the CDR3: TGTGCCAGCAGCTCACGCCCTGGGGGGACTGAAGCTTTCTTT. The encoded protein is CASSSRPGGTEAFF.

The chain couples TRBV6-1 to TRBJ2-5; D remains unclear. V was trimmed by 5 bases and J by 6 bases, leaving 10 bases between them. This CDR3 has 12 amino acids. The V gene's germline CDR1 is MNHNS and CDR2 SASEGT. The CDR3 DNA reads TGTGCCAGCAGTCGAGAAGTACAGACCCAGTACTTC. It is translated as CASSREVQTQYF.

V gene TRBV9 combines with J gene TRBJ2-7; a weak D match, TRBD1 (6 bases). Trimming stripped 2 bases from V and 2 bases from J, with 11 bases between. Germline CDR1 reads SGDLS; CDR2 reads YYNGEE. CDR3 size: 14 residues. The CDR3 loop reads CASSVRDIPYEQYF. The CDR3 DNA reads TGTGCCAGCAGCGTTAGGGACATACCCTACGAGCAGTACTTC.

CDR3 in amino acids: CASSLGTNQPQHF. The CDR3 region has the DNA TGCGCCAGCAGTCTAGGTACGAATCAGCCCCAGCATTTT. The gene calls are TRBV4-1 and TRBJ1-5; D is undetermined. The CDR3 has 13 residues. The V end lost 6 bases, the J end lost 4 bases, and 10 bases lay between the germline ends. Germline V lookup: CDR1 MGHRA, CDR2 YSYEKL.

The chain recombines TRBV11-1 with TRBJ2-2, with a weak D call TRBD1 (5 bases). The germline V gene has CDR1 SGHAT and CDR2 FQDESV (reference sequence). This CDR3 is built from 16 residues. V lost 0 bases, J lost 6 bases, and 14 bases lay in between. CDR3 sequence reads: CASSLAGAHRAGELFF. The CDR3 DNA reads as TGTGCCAGCAGCTTAGCAGGGGCCCATCGGGCCGGGGAGCTGTTTTTT. Supplemented by reference TRBV11-1 and TRBJ2-2, the full variable domain reads EAEVAQSPRYKITEKSQAVAFWCDPISGHATLYWYRQILGQGPELLVQFQDESVVDDSQLPKDRFSAERLKGVDSTLKIQPAELGDSAMYLCASSLAGAHRAGELFFGEGSRLTVL.

This chain joins TRBV5-1 and TRBJ2-7; 11 bases are shared with TRBD2. V lost 2 bases to trimming and J lost 6 bases; unmatched junction nucleotides: 4. This CDR3 comprises 14 residues. Germline CDR1 reads SGHRS; CDR2 reads YFSETQ. As DNA, the CDR3 is TGCGCCAGCAGCTTAACTAGCGGGAGTTTCGAGCAGTACTTC. Residues: CASSLTSGSFEQYF.

V is TRBV7-9 and J is TRBJ2-3; the D gene is possibly TRBD2 (5 bases). The CDR3 loop spans 15 amino acids. The germline V gene encodes CDR1 SEHNR and CDR2 FQNEAQ (reference sequence). Trimming took off 1 base at V and 0 bases at J, with 8 bases between the two ends. The chain's CDR3 is CASSLVRTSTDTQYF. For the CDR3, the DNA is TGTGCCAGCAGCTTAGTGAGGACTAGCACAGATACGCAGTATTTT.

The chain combines TRBV4-2 with TRBJ1-2; 9 bases fit TRBD1. The CDR3 is 14 residues long. Per germline, CDR1 LGHNA and CDR2 YNFKEQ. V dropped 4 bases and J dropped 8; count of bases not matched to a gene: 8. This CDR3 is CASSPRDRDWGYTF. The CDR3 coding sequence is TGTGCCAGCAGCCCCCGGGACAGGGATTGGGGCTACACCTTC.

The rearrangement uses TRBV5-1 and TRBJ2-7, with 10 positions matching TRBD2. The CDR3 sequence is 15 residues long. Germline lookup yields CDR1 SGHRS and CDR2 YFSETQ. Trimming at V came to 3 bases and at J to 1 base, leaving 4 bases not matched to a gene. DNA for the CDR3: TGCGCCAGCAGCTCTCTAGCGGGGGTTTCCTACGAGCAGTACTTC. It translates to CASSSLAGVSYEQYF.

This chain joins TRBV2 and TRBJ2-7, with 8 nucleotides matching TRBD2. This CDR3 is built from 14 residues. Germline values: CDR1 SNHLY, CDR2 FYNNEI. V was clipped by 9 bases and J by 3 bases; unmatched bases: 10. DNA for the CDR3: TGTGCCAGGAAGCGGGGGCAGGAGGACTACGAGCAGTACTTC. Amino acid sequence: CARKRGQEDYEQYF.

The genes are TRBV6-5 and TRBJ1-1, with 7 bases aligning to TRBD1. Losses at the gene ends were 4 bases for V and 6 bases for J; bases not matched to a gene: 8. This CDR3 comprises 14 residues. The germline V gene has CDR1 MNHEY and CDR2 SVGAGI. CDR3 sequence reads: CASSLITGVSEAFF. The CDR3 nucleotides read TGTGCCAGCAGTTTAATTACAGGGGTTTCTGAAGCTTTCTTT.

As regards this clone: The same CDR3 also results from other DNA sequences found in this sample. J is TRBJ2-5 and V is TRBV5-1, with TRBD1 matching over 7 bases. This CDR3 region has 14 residues. CDR1 is SGHRS, CDR2 YFSETQ, per germline. J gave up 1 base and V 0 bases, and 0 bases lay outside the gene matches. CDR3 bases: TGCGCCAGCAGCTTGGCAGGGGGCCAAGAGACCCAGTACTTC. It is translated as CASSLAGGQETQYF.